This TCR beta chain was captured in a study of blood T cell repertoires in COVID-19. Clones were read by immunoSEQ multiplex PCR, and TCRdb kept only the in-frame ones, dropping some. The repertoire holds 160,000 or so clones, with roughly 90% as singletons. This clone was detected a few times. The source material was peripheral blood. The TCR sequence derives from a woman aged 60-70 years who had recovered from COVID-19.

CDR3 bases: TGTGCCAGCAGCAACGACAGGATCCAAGAGACCCAGTACTTC. It codes for CASSNDRIQETQYF. The gene calls are TRBV21-1 and TRBJ2-5; TRBD1, the table's D call, lacks a check against the DNA. TRBV21-1 is described as a pseudogene. This CDR3 comprises 14 residues.